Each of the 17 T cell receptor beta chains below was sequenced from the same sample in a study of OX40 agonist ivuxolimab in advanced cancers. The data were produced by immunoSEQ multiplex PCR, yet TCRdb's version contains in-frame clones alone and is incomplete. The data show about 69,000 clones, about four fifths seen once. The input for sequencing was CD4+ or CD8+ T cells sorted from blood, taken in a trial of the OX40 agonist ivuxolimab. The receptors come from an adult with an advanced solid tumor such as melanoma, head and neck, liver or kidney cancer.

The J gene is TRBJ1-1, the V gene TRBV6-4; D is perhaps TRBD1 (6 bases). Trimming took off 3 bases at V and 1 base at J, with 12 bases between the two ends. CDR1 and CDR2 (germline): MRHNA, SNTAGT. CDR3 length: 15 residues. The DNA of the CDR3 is TGTGCCAGCAGTGAGATACAGGGACCGAACACTGAAGCTTTCTTT. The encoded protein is CASSEIQGPNTEAFF.

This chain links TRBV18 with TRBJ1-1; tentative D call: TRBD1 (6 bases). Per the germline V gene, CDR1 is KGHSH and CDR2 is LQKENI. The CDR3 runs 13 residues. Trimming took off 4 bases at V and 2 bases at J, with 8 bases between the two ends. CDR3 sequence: CASSRDTNTEAFF. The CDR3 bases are TGTGCCAGCTCACGGGACACTAACACTGAAGCTTTCTTT.

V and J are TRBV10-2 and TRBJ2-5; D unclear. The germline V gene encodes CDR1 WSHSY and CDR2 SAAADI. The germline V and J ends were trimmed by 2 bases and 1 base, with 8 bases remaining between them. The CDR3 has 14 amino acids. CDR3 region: CASSETPGQETQYF. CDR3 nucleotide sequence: TGCGCCAGCAGTGAGACGCCCGGCCAAGAGACCCAGTACTTC.

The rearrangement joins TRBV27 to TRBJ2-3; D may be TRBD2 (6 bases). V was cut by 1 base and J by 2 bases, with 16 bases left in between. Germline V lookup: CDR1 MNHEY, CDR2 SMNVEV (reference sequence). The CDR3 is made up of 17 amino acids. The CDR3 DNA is TGTGCCAGCAGTTTATACCCGGGGGTAGCTGCCACAGATACGCAGTATTTT. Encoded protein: CASSLYPGVAATDTQYF.

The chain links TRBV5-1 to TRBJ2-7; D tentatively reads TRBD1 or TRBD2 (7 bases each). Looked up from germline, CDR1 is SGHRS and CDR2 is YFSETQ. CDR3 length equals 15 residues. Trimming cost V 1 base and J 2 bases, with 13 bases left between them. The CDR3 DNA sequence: TGCGCCAGCAGCTTGCAGGGGGGGTTGACCTACGAGCAGTACTTC. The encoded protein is CASSLQGGLTYEQYF.

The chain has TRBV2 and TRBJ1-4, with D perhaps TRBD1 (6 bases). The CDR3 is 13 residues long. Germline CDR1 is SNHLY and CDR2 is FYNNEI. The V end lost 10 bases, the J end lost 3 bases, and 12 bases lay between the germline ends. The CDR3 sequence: CATGQPPNEKLFF. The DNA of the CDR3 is TGTGCCACCGGACAGCCACCTAATGAAAAACTGTTTTTT.

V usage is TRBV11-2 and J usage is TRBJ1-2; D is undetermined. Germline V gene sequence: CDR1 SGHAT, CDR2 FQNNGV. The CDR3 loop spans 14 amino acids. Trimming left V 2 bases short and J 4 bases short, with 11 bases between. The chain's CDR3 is CASSLLEKGYGYTF. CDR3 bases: TGTGCCAGCAGCTTATTAGAGAAAGGCTATGGCTACACCTTC.

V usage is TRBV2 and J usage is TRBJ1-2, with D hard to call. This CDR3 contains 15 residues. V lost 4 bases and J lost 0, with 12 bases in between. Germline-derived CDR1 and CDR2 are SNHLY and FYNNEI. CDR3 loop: CASSATSPANYGYTF. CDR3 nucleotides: TGTGCCAGCAGTGCTACGTCGCCCGCTAACTATGGCTACACCTTC. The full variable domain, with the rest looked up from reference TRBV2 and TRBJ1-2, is EPEVTQTPSHQVTQMGQEVILRCVPISNHLYFYWYRQILGQKVEFLVSFYNNEISEKSEIFDDQFSVERPDGSNFTLKIRSTKLEDSAMYFCASSATSPANYGYTFGSGTRLTVV.

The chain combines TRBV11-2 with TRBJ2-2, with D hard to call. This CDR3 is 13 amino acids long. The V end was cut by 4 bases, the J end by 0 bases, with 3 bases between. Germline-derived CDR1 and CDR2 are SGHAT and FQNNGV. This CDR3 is CASSYTNTGELFF. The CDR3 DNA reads TGTGCCAGCAGCTACACGAACACCGGGGAGCTGTTTTTT.

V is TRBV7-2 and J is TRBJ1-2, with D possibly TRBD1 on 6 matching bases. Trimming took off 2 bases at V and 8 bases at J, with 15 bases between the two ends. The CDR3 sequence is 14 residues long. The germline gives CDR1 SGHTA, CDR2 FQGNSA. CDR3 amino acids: CASSLPQGRGGYTF. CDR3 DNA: TGTGCCAGCAGCTTACCACAGGGCCGAGGCGGCTACACCTTC.

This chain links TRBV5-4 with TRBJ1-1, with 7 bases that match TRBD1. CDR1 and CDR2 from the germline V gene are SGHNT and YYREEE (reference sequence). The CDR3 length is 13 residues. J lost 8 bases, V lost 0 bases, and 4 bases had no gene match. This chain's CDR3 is CASSLGGQIEAFF. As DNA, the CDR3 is TGTGCCAGCAGCTTGGGGGGACAGATAGAAGCTTTCTTT. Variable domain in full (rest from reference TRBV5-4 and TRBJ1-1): ETGVTQSPTHLIKTRGQQVTLRCSSQSGHNTVSWYQQALGQGPQFIFQYYREEENGRGNFPPRFSGLQFPNYSSELNVNALELDDSALYLCASSLGGQIEAFFGQGTRLTVV.

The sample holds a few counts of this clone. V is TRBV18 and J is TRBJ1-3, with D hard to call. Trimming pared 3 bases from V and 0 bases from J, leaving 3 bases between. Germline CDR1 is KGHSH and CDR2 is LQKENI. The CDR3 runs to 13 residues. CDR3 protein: CASSPDSGNTIYF. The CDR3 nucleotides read TGTGCCAGCTCACCCGACTCTGGAAACACCATATATTTT.

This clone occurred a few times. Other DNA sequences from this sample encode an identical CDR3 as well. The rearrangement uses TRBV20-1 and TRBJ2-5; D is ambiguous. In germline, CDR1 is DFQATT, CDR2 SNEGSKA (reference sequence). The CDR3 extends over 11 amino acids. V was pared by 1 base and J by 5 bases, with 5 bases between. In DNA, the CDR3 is TGCAGTGCTAGAGGAGAGGAGACCCAGTACTTC. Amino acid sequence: CSARGEETQYF.

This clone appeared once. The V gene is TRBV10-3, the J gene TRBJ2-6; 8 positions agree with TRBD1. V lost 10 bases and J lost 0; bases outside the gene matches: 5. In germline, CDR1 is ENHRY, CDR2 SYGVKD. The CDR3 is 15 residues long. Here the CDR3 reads CASRTGGSGANVLTF. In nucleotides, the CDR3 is TGTGCCAGCAGAACAGGGGGCTCTGGGGCCAACGTCCTGACTTTC.

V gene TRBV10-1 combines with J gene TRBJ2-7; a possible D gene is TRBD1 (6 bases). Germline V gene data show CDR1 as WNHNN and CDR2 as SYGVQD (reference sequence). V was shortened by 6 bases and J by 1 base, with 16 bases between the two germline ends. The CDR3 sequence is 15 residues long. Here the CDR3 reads CASSPDRYPSYEQYF. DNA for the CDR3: TGCGCCAGCAGCCCAGACAGGTACCCGTCCTACGAGCAGTACTTC.

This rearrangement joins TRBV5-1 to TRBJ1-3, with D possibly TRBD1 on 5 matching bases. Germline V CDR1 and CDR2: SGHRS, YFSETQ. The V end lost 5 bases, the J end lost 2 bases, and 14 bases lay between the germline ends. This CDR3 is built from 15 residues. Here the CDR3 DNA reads TGCGCCAGCAGTCCCCTCGGCAGGGCTGGAAACACCATATATTTT. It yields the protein CASSPLGRAGNTIYF.

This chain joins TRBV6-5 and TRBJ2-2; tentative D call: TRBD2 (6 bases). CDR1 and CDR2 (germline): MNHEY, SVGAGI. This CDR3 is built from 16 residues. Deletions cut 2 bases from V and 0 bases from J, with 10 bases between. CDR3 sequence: CASSYTPSANTGELFF. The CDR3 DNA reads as TGTGCCAGCAGTTACACGCCTAGCGCGAACACCGGGGAGCTGTTTTTT.